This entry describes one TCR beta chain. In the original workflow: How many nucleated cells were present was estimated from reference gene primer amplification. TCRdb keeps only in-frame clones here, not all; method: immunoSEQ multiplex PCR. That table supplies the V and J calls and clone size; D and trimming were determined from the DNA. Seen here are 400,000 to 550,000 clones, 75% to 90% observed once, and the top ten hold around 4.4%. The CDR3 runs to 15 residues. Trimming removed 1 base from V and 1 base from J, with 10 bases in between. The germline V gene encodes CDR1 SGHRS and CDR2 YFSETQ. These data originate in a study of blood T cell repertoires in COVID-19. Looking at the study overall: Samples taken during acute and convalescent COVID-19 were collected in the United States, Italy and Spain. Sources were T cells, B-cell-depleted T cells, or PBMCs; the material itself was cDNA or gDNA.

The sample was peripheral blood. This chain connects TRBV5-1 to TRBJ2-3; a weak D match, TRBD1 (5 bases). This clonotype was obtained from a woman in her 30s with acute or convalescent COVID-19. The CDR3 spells CASSLRGSGTDTQYF. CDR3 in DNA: TGCGCCAGCAGCTTGAGGGGCTCGGGCACAGATACGCAGTATTTT.